This T cell receptor (beta chain) came from a study of beta chain features in type 1 diabetes. The study, taken as a whole, reports: Patients with Type 1 diabetes showed moderately but significantly shorter TCRB CDR3s in all four CD4+ subsets.

Sampling consisted of one heparinised blood draw per donor, averaging roughly 100 mL. This CDR3 contains 13 residues. The V gene end was trimmed by 9 bases and the J gene end by 5 bases; junction bases not matched to a gene: 5. Germline V CDR1 and CDR2: MNHNS, SASEGT. Expressed TCRB transcripts were sequenced because the entire RNA isolate underwent reverse transcription. The data were produced by immunoSEQ multiplex PCR, yet TCRdb's version contains in-frame clones alone and is incomplete. Of some 280,000 clones in the sample, approximately 14% were seen once. This clone was seen a few times. Its antigen remains unidentified.

The chain is built from TRBV6-1 and TRBJ2-1; 9 bases are shared with TRBD2. The specimen sequenced was naive CD4+ T cells from blood. The receptor was derived from a young man with type 1 diabetes. For the CDR3, the DNA is TGTGCCAGTAGCGGGAGAGACCACAATGAGCAGTTCTTC. As protein: CASSGRDHNEQFF.